This T cell receptor (beta chain) was profiled in a study of cytomegalovirus exposure and HLA in healthy donors. Germline V gives CDR1 SGHAT, CDR2 FQNNGV. This CDR3 region has 13 residues. V gave up 7 bases and J gave up 5 bases; unmatched junction bases: 8. Concerning this clone: Its antigen remains unknown.

A multiplex PCR was run with 60 Vbeta primers and 13 Jbeta primers. Clones were sequenced by immunoSEQ multiplex PCR, and TCRdb holds only the in-frame ones, with some missing. The table shows fewer than 200,000 clones, with nearly 80% occurring only once. The study's findings and limits: Later analysis showed TCR association rates varying by HLA locus, highest for DRB1 and lowest for HLA-C. A prior analysis recorded that most TCR beta V segments were productive about 87% or about 30% of the time. Immune exposure data for these donors was limited to CMV serostatus.

Input material: PBMCs. The TCR comes from a woman in her fifties or sixties in good health and CMV-seropositive. V gene TRBV11-2 combines with J gene TRBJ2-7, with TRBD1 matching over 7 bases. The CDR3 region is CASTSTGVNEQYF. DNA of the CDR3: TGTGCCAGCACCTCAACAGGGGTTAACGAGCAGTACTTC.